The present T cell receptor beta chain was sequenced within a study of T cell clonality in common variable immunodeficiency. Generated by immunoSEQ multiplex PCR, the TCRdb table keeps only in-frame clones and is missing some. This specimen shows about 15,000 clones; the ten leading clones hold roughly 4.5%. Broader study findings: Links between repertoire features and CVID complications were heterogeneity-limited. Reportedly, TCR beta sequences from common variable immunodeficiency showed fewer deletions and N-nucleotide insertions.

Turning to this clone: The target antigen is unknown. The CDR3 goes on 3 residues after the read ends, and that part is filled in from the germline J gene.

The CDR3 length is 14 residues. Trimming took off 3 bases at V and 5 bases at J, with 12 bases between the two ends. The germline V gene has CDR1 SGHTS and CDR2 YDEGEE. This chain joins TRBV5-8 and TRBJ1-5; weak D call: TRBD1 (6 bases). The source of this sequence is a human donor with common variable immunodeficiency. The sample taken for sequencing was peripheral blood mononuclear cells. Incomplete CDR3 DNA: TGTGCCAGCAGCTCGACGGACAGTCATCAGCCC. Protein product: CASSSTDSHQP. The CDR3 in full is CASSSTDSHQPQHF.